Presented here are 17 T cell receptor beta chains from one specimen sequenced in a study of technical replicates of blood from several donors. Here immunoSEQ multiplex PCR was the method, and the copy in TCRdb shows in-frame clones only, minus some. The top ten hold 0.2% to 0.3% of the sample, which has tens of thousands of clones, 95% seen once. Specimen: T cells isolated from PBMCs. These receptors all come from a human donor in good health.

The J gene is TRBJ2-7, the V gene TRBV7-9; 7 bases map to TRBD2. J was trimmed by 5 bases and V by 4 bases; bases with no gene match: 2. Germline lookup yields CDR1 SEHNR and CDR2 FQNEAQ (reference sequence). The CDR3 has 12 residues. The CDR3 DNA sequence: TGTGCCAGCAGCTGGGGGGGGGACGAGCAGTACTTC. It codes for CASSWGGDEQYF.

V usage is TRBV6-1 and J usage is TRBJ1-1; D is undetermined. This CDR3 comprises 14 residues. The V gene's germline CDR1 is MNHNS and CDR2 SASEGT. Trimming took off 2 bases at V and 3 bases at J, with 10 bases between the two ends. In nucleotides, the CDR3 is TGTGCCAGCAGTGAACAGGCCGTCTACACTGAAGCTTTCTTT. Amino acids: CASSEQAVYTEAFF.

The genes are TRBV11-2 and TRBJ1-1; perhaps TRBD1 as D (5 bases). Germline-derived CDR1 and CDR2 are SGHAT and FQNNGV. This CDR3 contains 14 residues. V was clipped by 5 bases and J by 2 bases, with 12 bases between them. The CDR3 nucleotides are TGTGCCAGCAGCGTTGGACACCAAAACACTGAAGCTTTCTTT. Protein: CASSVGHQNTEAFF.

J is TRBJ1-1 and V is TRBV6-6; D remains unclear. The CDR3 has 13 residues. V was trimmed by 2 bases and J by 8 bases, leaving 12 bases between them. Germline CDR1 reads MNHNY; CDR2 reads SVGAGI (reference sequence). The CDR3 here is CASSYRGESEAFF. CDR3 bases: TGTGCCAGCAGTTACCGCGGGGAGTCAGAAGCTTTCTTT.

The rearrangement joins TRBV13 to TRBJ1-2; D perhaps matches TRBD1 (6 bases). The ends were cut back, 6 bases at V and 7 bases at J, with 15 bases in the middle. The CDR3 has 13 residues. The germline gives CDR1 PRHDT, CDR2 FYEKMQ (reference sequence). Here the CDR3 reads CASRRQGSSGYTF. CDR3 DNA: TGTGCCAGCAGACGTCAGGGGTCTTCTGGCTACACCTTC.

The chain joins TRBV7-6 to TRBJ2-3; 15 positions match TRBD2. CDR1 and CDR2 from the germline V gene are SGHVS and FNYEAQ. There are 20 residues in the CDR3. V shed 1 base, J shed 5 bases, and the junction held 13 bases outside the gene matches. The CDR3 reads CASSLDFGGLAGGLGDTQYF. DNA for the CDR3: TGTGCCAGCAGCTTAGATTTCGGAGGACTAGCGGGGGGGCTGGGAGATACGCAGTATTTT.

The chain uses TRBV29-1 and TRBJ2-7; weak D call: TRBD2 (5 bases). CDR1 and CDR2 (germline): SQVTM, ANQGSEA. CDR3 size: 19 residues. Trimming shortened V by 1 base and J by 1 base, and 26 bases separated the two germline ends. The CDR3 DNA sequence: TGCAGCGTTGAAGGGGCTCGGCAACGGAGGTCGATCGGTTCCTACGAGCAGTACTTC. This translates into CSVEGARQRRSIGSYEQYF.

The chain carries TRBV6-6 and TRBJ1-2; D is perhaps TRBD1 (5 bases). V was clipped by 4 bases and J by 6 bases, with 12 bases between them. This CDR3 is 13 amino acids long. From germline, CDR1 is MNHNY and CDR2 SVGAGI (reference sequence). Here the CDR3 DNA reads TGTGCCAGCAGTTTACAGGCCATTGATGGCTACACCTTC. This encodes CASSLQAIDGYTF.

The chain recombines TRBV27 with TRBJ1-1; D unresolved. The V and J ends lost 4 bases and 4 bases respectively, with 13 bases between them. Germline assignment: CDR1 MNHEY and CDR2 SMNVEV (reference sequence). CDR3 size: 14 residues. The CDR3 here is CASSYGSGTTEAFF. CDR3 nucleotide sequence: TGTGCCAGCAGTTACGGGAGTGGCACCACTGAAGCTTTCTTT.

V gene TRBV18 combines with J gene TRBJ1-1; TRBD1 might be the D (5 bases). This CDR3 region has 16 residues. Germline CDR1 is KGHSH and CDR2 is LQKENI. V was pared by 0 bases and J by 3 bases, with 14 bases between. The CDR3 loop is CASSPPRGEGDTEAFF. CDR3 in DNA: TGTGCCAGCTCACCACCGAGAGGGGAGGGTGACACTGAAGCTTTCTTT.

CDR3 amino acids: CASSLARSNSGNTIYF. The CDR3 DNA reads TGTGCCAGCAGCTTAGCGCGGTCAAACTCTGGAAACACCATATATTTT. The chain joins TRBV7-6 to TRBJ1-3; D uncertain. Germline CDR1 is SGHVS and CDR2 is FNYEAQ. The CDR3 runs 16 residues. V lost 0 bases and J lost 0, with 9 bases in between.

CDR3 in DNA: TGCGCCAGCAGCTTAGGGACTAGCGGGAAGTACAATGAGCAGTTCTTC. It is translated as CASSLGTSGKYNEQFF. The J gene is TRBJ2-1, the V gene TRBV5-1; 13 bases agree with TRBD2. Per the germline V gene, CDR1 is SGHRS and CDR2 is YFSETQ. This CDR3 contains 16 residues. V shed 2 bases and J 4 bases; nucleotides not matched to a gene: 3.

The J gene is TRBJ2-7, the V gene TRBV29-1, with TRBD1 as a possible D gene (5 bases). The CDR3 has 14 amino acids. V was cut by 4 bases and J by 1 base, with 14 bases left in between. In germline, CDR1 is SQVTM, CDR2 ANQGSEA. Here the CDR3 reads CSVGVTDKSYEQYF. The CDR3 DNA follows: TGCAGCGTTGGGGTGACGGACAAGTCCTACGAGCAGTACTTC.

V usage is TRBV28 and J usage is TRBJ1-3; 9 nucleotides agree with TRBD1. The CDR3 contains 16 residues. Germline V gives CDR1 MDHEN, CDR2 SYDVKM. Trimming cost V 3 bases and J 4 bases; bases outside gene matches: 7. CDR3 DNA: TGTGCCAGCAGTTTCGTTACAGGGGGCCGGGGAAACACCATATATTTT. This encodes CASSFVTGGRGNTIYF.

The chain uses TRBV4-1 and TRBJ1-1; no definite D call. CDR1 and CDR2 from the germline V gene are MGHRA and YSYEKL. The CDR3 runs 13 residues. V lost 1 base to trimming and J lost 4 bases, with 7 bases between them. The CDR3, as DNA: TGCGCCAGCAGCCAAGTAGTATTCACTGAAGCTTTCTTT. Translation: CASSQVVFTEAFF.

This chain connects TRBV11-2 to TRBJ1-1; 8 nucleotides match TRBD1. Germline CDR1 reads SGHAT; CDR2 reads FQNNGV. V was pared by 4 bases and J by 0 bases, with 4 bases of the junction left unmatched. This CDR3 spans 15 amino acids. CDR3 nucleotide sequence: TGTGCCAGCAGCTCCCGGACAGGGCTGAACACTGAAGCTTTCTTT. This codes for CASSSRTGLNTEAFF.

This clone is a singleton in its sample. The gene calls are TRBV7-3 and TRBJ1-1, with 9 nucleotides matching TRBD1. The CDR3 totals 17 residues. The V segment lost 3 bases and the J segment 11 bases; nucleotides outside the gene matches: 19. Germline CDR1 SGHTA, CDR2 FQGTGA. In nucleotides, the CDR3 is TGTGCCAGCAGCTTTAGAGGTCTGGGACAGGGATTTGAGTTGGCTTTCTTT. Translation: CASSFRGLGQGFELAFF.